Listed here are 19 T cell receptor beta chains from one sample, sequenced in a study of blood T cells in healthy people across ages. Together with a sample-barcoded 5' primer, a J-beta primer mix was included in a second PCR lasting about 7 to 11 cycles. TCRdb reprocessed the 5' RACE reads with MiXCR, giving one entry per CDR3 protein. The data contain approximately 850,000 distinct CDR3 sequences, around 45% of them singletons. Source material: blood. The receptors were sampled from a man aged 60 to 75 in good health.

The CDR3 nucleotides are TGTGCCAGCACCCTAGGTCAGGGCCACACTGAAGCTTTCTTT. Amino acid sequence: CASTLGQGHTEAFF. The chain has TRBV12-3 or TRBV12-4 and TRBJ1-1, with TRBD1 as a possible D gene (5 bases). The CDR3 loop spans 14 amino acids. The V gene lost 7 bases and the J gene lost 3 bases, with 15 bases spanning the gap.

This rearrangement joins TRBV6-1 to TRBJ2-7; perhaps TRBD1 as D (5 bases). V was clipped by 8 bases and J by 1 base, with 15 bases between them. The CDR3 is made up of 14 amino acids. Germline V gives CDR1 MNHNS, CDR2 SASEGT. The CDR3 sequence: CASGVKDTSYEQYF. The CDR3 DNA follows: TGTGCCAGCGGTGTAAAGGACACTTCCTACGAGCAGTACTTC.

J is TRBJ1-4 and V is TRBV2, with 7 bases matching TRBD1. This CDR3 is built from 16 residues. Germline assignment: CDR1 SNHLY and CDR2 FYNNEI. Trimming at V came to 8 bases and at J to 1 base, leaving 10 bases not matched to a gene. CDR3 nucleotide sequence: TGTGCCAGCGTAGAACAGGGGCCGGGAACTAATGAAAAACTGTTTTTT. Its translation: CASVEQGPGTNEKLFF.

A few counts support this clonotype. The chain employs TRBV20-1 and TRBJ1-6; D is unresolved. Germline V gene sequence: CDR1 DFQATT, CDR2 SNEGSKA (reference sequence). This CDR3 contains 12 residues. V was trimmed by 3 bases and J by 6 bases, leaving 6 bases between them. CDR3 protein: CSARRGNSPLHF. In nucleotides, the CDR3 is TGCAGTGCTAGGCGGGGTAATTCACCCCTCCACTTT.

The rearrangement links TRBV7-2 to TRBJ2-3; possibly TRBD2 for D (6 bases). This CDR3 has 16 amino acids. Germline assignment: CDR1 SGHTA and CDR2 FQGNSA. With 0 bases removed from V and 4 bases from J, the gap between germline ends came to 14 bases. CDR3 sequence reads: CASSLAAGRRADTQYF. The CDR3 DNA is TGTGCCAGCAGCTTAGCCGCGGGGCGGCGGGCAGATACGCAGTATTTT.

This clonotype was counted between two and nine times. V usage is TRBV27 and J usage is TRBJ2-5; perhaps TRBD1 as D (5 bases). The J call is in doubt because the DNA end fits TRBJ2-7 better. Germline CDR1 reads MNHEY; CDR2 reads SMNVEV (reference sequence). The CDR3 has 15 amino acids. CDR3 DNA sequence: TGTGCCAGCAGCTTTAGCTGGGGCGCCGACTACGAGCAGTACTTC. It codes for CASSFSWGADYEQYF.

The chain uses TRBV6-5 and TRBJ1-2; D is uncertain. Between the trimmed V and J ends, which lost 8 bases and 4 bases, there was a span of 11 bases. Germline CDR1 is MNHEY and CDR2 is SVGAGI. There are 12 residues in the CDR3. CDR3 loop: CASSGPFYGYTF. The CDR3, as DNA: TGTGCCAGCTCAGGACCGTTCTATGGCTACACCTTC.

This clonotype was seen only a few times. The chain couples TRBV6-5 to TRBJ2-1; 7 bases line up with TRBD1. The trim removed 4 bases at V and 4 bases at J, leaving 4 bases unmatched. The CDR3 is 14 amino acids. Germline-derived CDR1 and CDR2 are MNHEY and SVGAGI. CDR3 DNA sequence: TGTGCCAGCAGTTCAACAGGGGATTACAATGAGCAGTTCTTC. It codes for CASSSTGDYNEQFF.

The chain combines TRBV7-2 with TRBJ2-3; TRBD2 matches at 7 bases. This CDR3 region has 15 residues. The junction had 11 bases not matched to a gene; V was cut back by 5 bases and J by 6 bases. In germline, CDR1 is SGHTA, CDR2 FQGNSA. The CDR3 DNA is TGTGCCAGCAGCACCTCCGGGACTAAACTTGATACGCAGTATTTT. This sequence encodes CASSTSGTKLDTQYF.

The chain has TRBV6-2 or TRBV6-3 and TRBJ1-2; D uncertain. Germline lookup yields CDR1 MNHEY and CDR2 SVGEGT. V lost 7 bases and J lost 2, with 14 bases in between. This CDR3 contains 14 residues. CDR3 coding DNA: TGTGCCAGCACCCCGGCCCGTGAAAACTATGGCTACACCTTC. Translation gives CASTPARENYGYTF.

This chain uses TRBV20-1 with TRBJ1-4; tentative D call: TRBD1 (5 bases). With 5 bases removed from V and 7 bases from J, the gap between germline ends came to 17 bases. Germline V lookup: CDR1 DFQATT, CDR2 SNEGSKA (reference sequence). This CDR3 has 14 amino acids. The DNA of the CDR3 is TGCAGTGCTGAGGTTCGGGGCGCGATTGAAAAACTGTTTTTT. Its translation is CSAEVRGAIEKLFF.

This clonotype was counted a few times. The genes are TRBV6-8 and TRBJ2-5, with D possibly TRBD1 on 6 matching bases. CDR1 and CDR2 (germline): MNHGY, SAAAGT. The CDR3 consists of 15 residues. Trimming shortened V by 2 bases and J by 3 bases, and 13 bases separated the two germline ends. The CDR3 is CASSYGRTAKETQYF. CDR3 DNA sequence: TGTGCCAGCAGTTACGGACGGACAGCTAAAGAGACCCAGTACTTC.

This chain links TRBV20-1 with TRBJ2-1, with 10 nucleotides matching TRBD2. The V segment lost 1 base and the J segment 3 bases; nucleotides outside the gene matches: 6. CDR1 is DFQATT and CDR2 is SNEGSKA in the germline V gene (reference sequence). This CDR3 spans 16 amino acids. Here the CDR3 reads CSARGSGGGNYNEQFF. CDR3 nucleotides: TGCAGTGCTAGAGGGAGCGGGGGGGGAAACTACAATGAGCAGTTCTTC.

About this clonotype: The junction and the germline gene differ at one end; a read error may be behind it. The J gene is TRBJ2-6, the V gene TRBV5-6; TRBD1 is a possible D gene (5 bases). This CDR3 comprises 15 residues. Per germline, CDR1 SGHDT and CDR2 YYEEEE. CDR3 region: CASSLLNSGANALTF. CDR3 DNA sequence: TGTGCCAGCAGCCTACTGAACTCTGGGGCCAACGCCCTGACTTTC.

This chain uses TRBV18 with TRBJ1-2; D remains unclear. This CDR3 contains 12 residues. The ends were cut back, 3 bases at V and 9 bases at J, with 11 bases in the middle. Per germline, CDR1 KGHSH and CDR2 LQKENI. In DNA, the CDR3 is TGTGCCAGCTCACCTACGGGCGACAGCTACACCTTC. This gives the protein CASSPTGDSYTF.

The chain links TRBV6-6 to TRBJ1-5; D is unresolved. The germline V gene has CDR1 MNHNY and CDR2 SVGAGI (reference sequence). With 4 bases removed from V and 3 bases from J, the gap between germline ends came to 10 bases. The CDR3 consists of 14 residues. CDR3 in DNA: TGTGCCAGCAGTTCGGATTCCCTCAATCAGCCCCAGCATTTT. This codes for CASSSDSLNQPQHF.

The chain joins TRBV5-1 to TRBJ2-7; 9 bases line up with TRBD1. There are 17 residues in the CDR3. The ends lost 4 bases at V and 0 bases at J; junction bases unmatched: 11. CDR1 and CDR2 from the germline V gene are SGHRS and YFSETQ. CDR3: CASSRPGTGRSSYEQYF. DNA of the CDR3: TGCGCCAGCAGCCGTCCCGGGACAGGGAGAAGCTCCTACGAGCAGTACTTC.

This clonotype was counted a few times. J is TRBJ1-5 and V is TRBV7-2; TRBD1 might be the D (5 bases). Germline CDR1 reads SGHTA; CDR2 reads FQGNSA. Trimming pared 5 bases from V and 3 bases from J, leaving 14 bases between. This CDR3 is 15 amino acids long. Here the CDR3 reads CASSPRVSSNQPQHF. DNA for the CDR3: TGTGCCAGCAGCCCCAGGGTGTCATCCAATCAGCCCCAGCATTTT.

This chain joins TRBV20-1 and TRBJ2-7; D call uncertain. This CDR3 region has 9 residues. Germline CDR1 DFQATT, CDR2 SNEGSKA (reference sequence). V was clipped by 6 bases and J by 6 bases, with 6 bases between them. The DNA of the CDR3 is TGCAGTGCCGGGTCCGAGCAGTACTTC. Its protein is CSAGSEQYF.